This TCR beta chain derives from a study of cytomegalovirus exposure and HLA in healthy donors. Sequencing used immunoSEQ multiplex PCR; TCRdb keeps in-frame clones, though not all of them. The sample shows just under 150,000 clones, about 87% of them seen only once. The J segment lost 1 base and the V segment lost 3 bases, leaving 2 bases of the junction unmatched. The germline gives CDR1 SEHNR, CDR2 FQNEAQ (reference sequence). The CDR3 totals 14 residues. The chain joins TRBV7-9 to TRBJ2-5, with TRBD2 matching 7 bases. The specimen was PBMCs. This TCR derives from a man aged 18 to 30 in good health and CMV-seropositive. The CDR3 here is CASSLTSSQETQYF. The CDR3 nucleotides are TGTGCCAGCAGCTTGACTAGCAGCCAAGAGACCCAGTACTTC. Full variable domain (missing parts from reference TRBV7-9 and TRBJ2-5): DTGVSQNPRHKITKRGQNVTFRCDPISEHNRLYWYRQTLGQGPEFLTYFQNEAQLEKSRLLSDRFSAERPKGSFSTLEIQRTEQGDSAMYLCASSLTSSQETQYFGPGTRLLVL.